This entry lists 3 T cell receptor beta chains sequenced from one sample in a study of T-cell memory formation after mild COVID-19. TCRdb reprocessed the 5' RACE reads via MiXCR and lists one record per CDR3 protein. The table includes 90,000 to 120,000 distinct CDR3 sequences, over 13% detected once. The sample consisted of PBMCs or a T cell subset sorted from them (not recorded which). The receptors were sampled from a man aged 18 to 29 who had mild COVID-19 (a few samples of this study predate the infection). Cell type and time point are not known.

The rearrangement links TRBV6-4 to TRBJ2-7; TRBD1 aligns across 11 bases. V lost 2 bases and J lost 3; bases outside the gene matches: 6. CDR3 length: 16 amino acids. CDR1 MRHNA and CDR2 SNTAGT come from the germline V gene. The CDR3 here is CASSDLGQGGGYEQYV. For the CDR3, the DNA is TGTGCCAGCAGTGACCTGGGACAGGGGGGCGGCTACGAGCAGTACGTC.

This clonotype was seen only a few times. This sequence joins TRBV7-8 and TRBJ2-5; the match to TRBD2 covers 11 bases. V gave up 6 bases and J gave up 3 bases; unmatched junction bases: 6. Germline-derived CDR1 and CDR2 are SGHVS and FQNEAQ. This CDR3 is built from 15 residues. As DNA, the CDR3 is TGTGCCAGCAGTCATCTAGCGGGGGGCGAAGAGACCCAGTACTTC. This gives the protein CASSHLAGGEETQYF. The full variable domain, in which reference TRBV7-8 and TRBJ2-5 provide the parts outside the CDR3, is GAGVSQSPRYKVAKRGQDVALRCDPISGHVSLFWYQQALGQGPEFLTYFQNEAQLDKSGLPSDRFFAERPEGSVSTLKIQRTQQEDSAVYLCASSHLAGGEETQYFGPGTRLLVL.

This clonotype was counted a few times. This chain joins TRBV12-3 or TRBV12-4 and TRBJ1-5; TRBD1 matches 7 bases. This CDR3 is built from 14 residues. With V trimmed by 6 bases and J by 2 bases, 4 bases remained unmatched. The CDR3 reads CASRQGEGNQPQHF. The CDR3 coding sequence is TGTGCCAGCAGGCAGGGGGAAGGCAATCAGCCCCAGCATTTT.